Here is one T cell receptor (beta chain) with its context. Its matching antigen is unknown. This record comes from a study of OX40 agonist ivuxolimab in advanced cancers. Looking at the study overall: Patients were treated with ivuxolimab, an agonistic anti-OX40 (CD134) antibody. Dosing consisted of intravenous ivuxolimab at 0.01 to 10 mg/kg every 2 weeks.

Autoimmune disease history or systemic immunosuppression meant exclusion. The study, taken as a whole, reports: In CD8+ T cells, expanded clones were on average more numerous than in CD4+.

Clones were read by immunoSEQ multiplex PCR, and TCRdb kept only the in-frame ones, dropping some. This sample has 59,000 or so clones, with approximately 82% found just once. The CDR3 is 15 amino acids. The V gene's germline CDR1 is MNHNS and CDR2 SASEGT. Trimming took off 6 bases at V and 9 bases at J, with 18 bases between the two ends. The TCR comes from an adult with an advanced solid tumor such as melanoma, head and neck, liver or kidney cancer. The chain recombines TRBV6-1 with TRBJ1-6; D call uncertain. Source: CD4+ or CD8+ T cells sorted from blood, taken in a trial of the OX40 agonist ivuxolimab. The CDR3 reads CASSRPPGTSSPLHF. CDR3 DNA: TGTGCCAGCAGCCGCCCCCCGGGTACTAGTTCACCCCTCCACTTT.